The source of this T cell receptor (beta chain) is a study of T cell clones after liver transplantation. Study background: Immunosuppression withdrawal was tried within 2 years after liver transplantation in this trial. Standard immunosuppression, with no induction, continued until 12-24 months after transplant. Study-wide findings and caveats: The donor-reactive repertoire was only partly measurable in a couple of subjects, lacking donor cells.

Libraries were prepared by immunoSEQ multiplex PCR; TCRdb keeps only in-frame clonotypes and omits some of them. In the table there are about 99,000 clones, 80% to 90% of which are singletons. About this clone: What it binds is unknown.

The CDR3 consists of 14 residues. V dropped 0 bases and J dropped 4 bases, with 9 bases sitting between them. Germline lookup yields CDR1 KGHSH and CDR2 LQKENI. Thawed unstimulated PBMCs were FACS-sorted by CD3, CD4 and CD8 into two populations. V is TRBV18 and J is TRBJ2-5, with D hard to call. The specimen comprised CD4+ T cells from blood, sampled approximately 43 months after liver transplant. This sequence was found in a human patient who received a liver transplant. Among the T cells, some may be from the graft donor. The CDR3 DNA follows: TGTGCCAGCTCACCACCGTCAGGCCGAGAGACCCAGTACTTC. This gives the protein CASSPPSGRETQYF.